These T cell receptor beta chains were read from a single sample in a study of blood T cell repertoires in COVID-19. Assay: immunoSEQ multiplex PCR; the TCRdb copy retains only in-frame clones and omits some. The sample shows about 38,000 clones, 90% of them seen only once. Input material: peripheral blood. Receptors originate from a man in his 60s with active or convalescent COVID-19. Both conserved end residues are part of each CDR3. D genes are given only for firm matches. Rows may omit the clone size; those that give it use once, few, many or a size class.

TRBV27	TRBJ2-3	NA	once	TGTGCCAGCAGTTTACAGGCCCTTTCAGATACGCAGTATTTT	CASSLQALSDTQYF
TRBV28	TRBJ1-6	TRBD1	NA	TGTGCCAGCAGCCTATTGGGGACAGGGTATTCACCCCTCCACTTT	CASSLLGTGYSPLHF
TRBV6-5	TRBJ2-7	TRBD1	NA	TGTGCCAGCAGGCTACAGGGGGCGGTTTCCTACGAGCAGTACTTC	CASRLQGAVSYEQYF
TRBV25-1	TRBJ2-7	TRBD2	NA	TGTGCCAGCACTAGCGGGGAACCCTACGAGCAGTACTTC	CASTSGEPYEQYF
TRBV12-3/TRBV12-4	TRBJ1-1	NA	NA	TGTGCCAGCAGTTTACAGGAGGGCACTGAAGCTTTCTTT	CASSLQEGTEAFF
TRBV28	TRBJ1-2	TRBD1	NA	TGTGCCAGCAGCTACCGGACAGGGGGTCCGAACTATGGCTACACCTTC	CASSYRTGGPNYGYTF
TRBV19	TRBJ2-5	NA	NA	NA	CASSTDTGTRQVAVPDPQETQYF
TRBV5-6	TRBJ2-5	NA	NA	TGTGCCAGCAACCGGAGGTCCCAAGAGACCCAGTACTTC	CASNRRSQETQYF
TRBV11-2	TRBJ1-1	TRBD1	NA	TGTGCCAGCAGCTTACCTCGGGACAGGGGATCCACTGAAGCTTTCTTT	CASSLPRDRGSTEAFF
TRBV7-3	TRBJ1-1	TRBD1	few	TGTGCCAGCAGCTACCACAGGGGCACTGAAGCTTTCTTT	CASSYHRGTEAFF
TRBV28	TRBJ1-1	NA	NA	TGTGCCAGCAGTTTTAATTTTCGACAGGTTTACTCGAACACTGAAGCTTTCTTT	CASSFNFRQVYSNTEAFF
TRBV7-3	TRBJ2-1	TRBD2	NA	TGTGCCAGCAGCTTAATAGCGGGTAGCTCCTACAATGAGCAGTTCTTC	CASSLIAGSSYNEQFF
TRBV7-9	TRBJ1-2	NA	NA	TGTGCCAGCAGCTTAGACTATTTGGATGGCTACACCTTC	CASSLDYLDGYTF
TRBV27	TRBJ2-5	TRBD1	NA	TGTGCCAGCAGTTTCGGGACAGGGCCTCAAGAGACCCAGTACTTC	CASSFGTGPQETQYF
TRBV18	TRBJ1-5	TRBD1	NA	TGTGCCAGCTCACCACAACAGGGGACTAGCAATCAGCCCCAGCATTTT	CASSPQQGTSNQPQHF
TRBV28	TRBJ2-7	NA	NA	TGTGCCAGCAGCAACCGCGGGACTCCAGTCTACGAGCAGTACTTC	CASSNRGTPVYEQYF
TRBV2	TRBJ1-5	NA	NA	TGTGCCAGCAGCGTTACAGGGTTAGTACAGCCCCAGCATTTT	CASSVTGLVQPQHF
TRBV5-5	TRBJ2-2	NA	NA	TGTGCCAGCAGCTTCCTACCTCTAGTAGGCGGGGAGCTGTTTTTT	CASSFLPLVGGELFF
TRBV24-1	TRBJ1-4	TRBD1	NA	TGTGCCACCAGTGATCCTAGGACAGGGGGAGAAAAACTGTTTTTT	CATSDPRTGGEKLFF
TRBV3-1/TRBV3-2	TRBJ1-1	NA	NA	TGTGCCAGCAGCCCGAAGGGGGTGCGGGCGACTGAAGCTTTCTTT	CASSPKGVRATEAFF
TRBV3-1/TRBV3-2	TRBJ2-5	NA	NA	TGTGCCAGCAGCCAAGTATTTGTAGTGGAGACCCAGTACTTC	CASSQVFVVETQYF
TRBV20-1	TRBJ2-7	NA	NA	TGCAGTGCTAAGAGGGTGCACGAGCAGTACTTC	CSAKRVHEQYF
TRBV5-1	TRBJ2-3	TRBD2	NA	TGCGCCAGCAGCTTGAACCCCTTGATAGCGGGGGTAACAGATACGCAGTATTTT	CASSLNPLIAGVTDTQYF
TRBV7-6	TRBJ2-5	NA	NA	TGTGCCAGCGGCGGACCAGGGGAGACCCAGTACTTC	CASGGPGETQYF
TRBV18	TRBJ2-7	NA	NA	TGTGCCAGCTCACCAAACCAGGGTACCAACGAGCAGTACTTC	CASSPNQGTNEQYF
TRBV19	TRBJ2-2	TRBD2	NA	TGTGCCAGTAGTGTAACTAGCGGAGCAACCGGGGAGCTGTTTTTT	CASSVTSGATGELFF
TRBV5-1	TRBJ2-7	TRBD2	NA	TGCGCCAGCAGCGATGGGACTAGCGGGACTCGGGAGCAGTACTTC	CASSDGTSGTREQYF
TRBV5-4	TRBJ2-3	TRBD2	NA	TGTGCCAGCAGCCGAACTAGCGGGAGGGCCGGCACAGATACGCAGTATTTT	CASSRTSGRAGTDTQYF
TRBV10-2	TRBJ2-5	TRBD2	NA	TGCGCCAGCAGACTAGCGGGGATCCAAGAGACCCAGTACTTC	CASRLAGIQETQYF
TRBV28	TRBJ1-1	NA	NA	TGTGCCAGCAGTTTAGTCAGGGTGGGCACTGAAGCTTTCTTT	CASSLVRVGTEAFF
TRBV20-1	TRBJ2-7	TRBD1	once	TGCAGTGCTAGTTATTTGACAGGGGGTGTCTACGAGCAGTACTTC	CSASYLTGGVYEQYF
TRBV19	TRBJ1-2	NA	NA	TGTGCCAGTAGTGGCTTCGACTATGGCTACACCTTC	CASSGFDYGYTF
TRBV28	TRBJ2-4	TRBD2	NA	TGTGCCAGCAGTGGGCAGCGGGGGAAAAACATTCAGTACTTC	CASSGQRGKNIQYF
TRBV7-9	TRBJ2-7	NA	NA	TGTGCCAGCAGCTTAGAGGCAGGGAAAGGTTACGAGCAGTACTTC	CASSLEAGKGYEQYF
TRBV6-5	TRBJ2-7	NA	NA	TGTGCCAGCAGCGGGGTTGGCGAGCAGTACTTC	CASSGVGEQYF
TRBV5-4	TRBJ1-3	NA	NA	TGTGCCAGCAGCCTTGACAGTGCTGGAAACACCATATATTTT	CASSLDSAGNTIYF
TRBV28	TRBJ2-7	NA	few	TGTGCCAGCAGTTTGCTGGGGGCATTCGCTGCGGAGGTAAGCTACGAGCAGTACTTC	CASSLLGAFAAEVSYEQYF
TRBV5-1	TRBJ2-7	TRBD2	NA	TGCGCCAGCAGCCCGGGGGGAGGGATGGACGAGCAGTACTTC	CASSPGGGMDEQYF
TRBV24-1	TRBJ2-3	NA	once	TGTGCCACCAGTCCGGGGAGAGATACGCAGTATTTT	CATSPGRDTQYF
TRBV9	TRBJ2-3	NA	NA	TGTGCCAGCAGCGTAGCTGCAAGCGGCCGCACAGATACGCAGTATTTT	CASSVAASGRTDTQYF
TRBV19	TRBJ2-5	NA	NA	TGTGCCAGTAAGAGGGCCCACCAAGAGACCCAGTACTTC	CASKRAHQETQYF
TRBV11-2	TRBJ2-5	TRBD1	once	TGTGCCAGCAGGCGGTGGGGGACAGGGCACCAAGAGACCCAGTACTTC	CASRRWGTGHQETQYF
TRBV2	TRBJ2-1	TRBD2	NA	TGTGCCAGCCTGGGAGGACCGCCGATAGCGGGATCTCGGATCTTC	CASLGGPPIAGSRIF
TRBV18	TRBJ2-3	NA	NA	TGTGCCAGCTCACCACTTGGGCCAGATACGCAGTATTTT	CASSPLGPDTQYF
TRBV7-9	TRBJ1-4	NA	NA	TGTGCCAGCAGCCAGGACAGTAATGAAAAACTGTTTTTT	CASSQDSNEKLFF
TRBV11-2	TRBJ1-2	NA	NA	TGTGCCAGCAGTTCTCCGGGAGGAGCATATGGCTACACCTTC	CASSSPGGAYGYTF
TRBV3-1/TRBV3-2	TRBJ2-5	TRBD1	NA	TGTGCCAGCAGCCAAGTTGGGACAGGTGGAGAGACCCAGTACTTC	CASSQVGTGGETQYF
TRBV6-6	TRBJ2-1	NA	NA	TGTGCCAGCAGTTACTCGTCCGCGAATGAGCAGTTCTTC	CASSYSSANEQFF
TRBV7-2	TRBJ1-3	TRBD1	NA	TGTGCCAGCAGCACTAGACAGGGCGCCTCTGGAAACACCATATATTTT	CASSTRQGASGNTIYF
TRBV7-2	TRBJ2-5	NA	NA	TGTGCCAGCAGCTTATTTCGGGACTCAGGTGGCGGGACCCAGTACTTC	CASSLFRDSGGGTQYF
TRBV5-1	TRBJ2-3	TRBD2	NA	TGCGCCAGCAGCCCCGGAGGGACTAGCGGGAGATCAGCAGATACGCAGTATTTT	CASSPGGTSGRSADTQYF